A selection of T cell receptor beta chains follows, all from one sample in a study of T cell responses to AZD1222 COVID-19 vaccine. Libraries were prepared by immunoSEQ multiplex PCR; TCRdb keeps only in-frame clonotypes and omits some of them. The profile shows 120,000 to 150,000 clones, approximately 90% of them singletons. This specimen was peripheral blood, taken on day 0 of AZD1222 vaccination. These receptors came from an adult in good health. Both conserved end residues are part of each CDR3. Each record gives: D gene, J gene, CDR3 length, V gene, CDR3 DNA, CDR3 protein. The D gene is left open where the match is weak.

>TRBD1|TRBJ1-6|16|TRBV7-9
TGTGCCAGCAGCTTATCACAGGGGATGACTAATTCACCCCTCCACTTT
CASSLSQGMTNSPLHF
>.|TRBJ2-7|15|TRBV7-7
TGTGCCAGCAGCCCCCAGGACCTATCTCCCTACGAGCAGTACTTC
CASSPQDLSPYEQYF
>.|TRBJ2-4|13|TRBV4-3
TGCGCCAGCAGCCCAATACAGGGACGCATTCAGTACTTC
CASSPIQGRIQYF
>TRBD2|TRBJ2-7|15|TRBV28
TGTGCCAGCAGTTTACCCGGGACTAGCGGCTACGAGCAGTACTTC
CASSLPGTSGYEQYF
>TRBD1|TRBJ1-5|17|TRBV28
TGTGCCAGCAGTGACCGAGACAGGGGGCCTTTCGGTCAGCCCCAGCATTTT
CASSDRDRGPFGQPQHF
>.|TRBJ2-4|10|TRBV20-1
TGCAGTGCTCTAGGAAACATTCAGTACTTC
CSALGNIQYF
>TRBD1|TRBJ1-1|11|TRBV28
TGTGCCAGCAACGACAGGGGACGCGCTTTCTTT
CASNDRGRAFF
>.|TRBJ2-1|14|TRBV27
TGTGCCAGCAGTTTCAGGGGCTCAGATAATGAGCAGTTCTTC
CASSFRGSDNEQFF
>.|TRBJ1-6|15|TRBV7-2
TGTGCCAGCAGCTTGGCTGGGCAGGGGCGGTCACCCCTCCACTTT
CASSLAGQGRSPLHF
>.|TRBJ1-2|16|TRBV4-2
TGTGCCAGCAGCCAAAATTATATGGGCTCAAACTATGGCTACACCTTC
CASSQNYMGSNYGYTF